Listed below are T cell receptor beta chains from one sample, sequenced in a study of cytomegalovirus exposure and HLA in healthy donors. Some clones are missing from TCRdb's copy, which holds only in-frame ones; the method was immunoSEQ multiplex PCR. The top ten hold about 7% of the sample, which has 150,000 to 200,000 clones, around 84% seen once. Sequenced sample: PBMCs. The source of these receptors is a man aged 18 to 30 in good health and CMV-seropositive. Both conserved end residues are part of each CDR3. The D gene is left open where the match is weak. Clone sizes are given selectively: once, few, many, or a class where the clone is expanded.

clone_size	v_call	j_call	d_call	cdr3_aa	cdr3_nt
.	TRBV11-2	TRBJ2-7	TRBD2	CASSSGSGRAAEQYF	TGTGCCAGCAGCTCCGGTAGCGGGAGGGCCGCCGAGCAGTACTTC
.	TRBV28	TRBJ2-1	.	CASISTENEQFF	TGTGCCAGCATCTCGACAGAAAATGAGCAGTTCTTC
.	TRBV6-6	TRBJ2-7	.	CASGRGTATYEQYF	TGTGCCAGCGGACGCGGGACCGCAACCTACGAGCAGTACTTC
.	TRBV7-2	TRBJ2-1	TRBD2	CASSLVSGSNYEQFF	TGTGCCAGCAGCTTAGTGAGCGGGAGTAACTATGAGCAGTTCTTC
.	TRBV4-1	TRBJ1-2	TRBD1	CASSQGQGINYGYTF	TGCGCCAGCAGCCAAGGACAGGGGATTAACTATGGCTACACCTTC
.	TRBV4-3	TRBJ2-1	.	CASSEDNINEQFF	TGCGCCAGCAGCGAGGATAACATCAATGAGCAGTTCTTC
few	TRBV12-5	TRBJ2-2	TRBD2	CASGQTSGANTGELFF	TGTGCTAGTGGTCAGACTAGCGGTGCGAACACCGGGGAGCTGTTTTTT
.	TRBV30	TRBJ2-2	.	CAWSGANTGELFF	TGTGCCTGGTCAGGGGCAAACACCGGGGAGCTGTTTTTT
.	TRBV30	TRBJ2-1	.	CAGSRVREQFF	TGTGCCGGCAGCAGGGTAAGAGAGCAGTTCTTC
.	TRBV20-1	TRBJ1-4	.	CSAKGGKLFF	TGCAGTGCTAAAGGGGGAAAACTGTTTTTT
.	TRBV2	TRBJ2-7	TRBD1	CASSEPDRGRSEQYF	TGTGCCAGCAGTGAACCCGACAGGGGAAGAAGCGAGCAGTACTTC